Listed here is a single TCR beta chain. This specimen belongs to a study of blood T cell repertoires in COVID-19. Original analysis: Quantification of nucleated cells was approximated via reference gene primer amplification. Sequencing was performed with immunoSEQ multiplex PCR; in TCRdb, only in-frame clones are kept and a portion is missing. V and J calls and clone size are as listed in that table; D and trimming were resolved from the DNA. The sample lists roughly 340,000 clones; around 92% were seen once. CDR3 length: 14 amino acids. Germline-derived CDR1 and CDR2 are SGHTA and FQGNSA. V was cut by 7 bases and J by 6 bases, with 17 bases left in between. While infection was still active, Seattle patients were enrolled and then followed longitudinally.

This TCR was sampled from a young woman with COVID-19, enrolled during active disease. The specimen was peripheral blood. The rearrangement links TRBV7-2 to TRBJ2-3; D is perhaps TRBD1 (6 bases). The CDR3 reads CASTYREVTDTQYF. The CDR3 nucleotides read TGTGCCAGCACCTACAGGGAAGTAACTGATACGCAGTATTTT.